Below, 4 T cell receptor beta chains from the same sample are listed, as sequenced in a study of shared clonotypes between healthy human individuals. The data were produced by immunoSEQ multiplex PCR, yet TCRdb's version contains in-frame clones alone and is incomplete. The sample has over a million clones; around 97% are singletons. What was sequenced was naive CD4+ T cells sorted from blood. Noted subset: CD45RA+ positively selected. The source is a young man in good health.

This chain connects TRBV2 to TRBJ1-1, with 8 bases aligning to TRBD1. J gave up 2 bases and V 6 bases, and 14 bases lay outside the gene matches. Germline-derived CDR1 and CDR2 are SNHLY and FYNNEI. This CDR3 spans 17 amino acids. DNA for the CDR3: TGTGCCAGCAGGCCCGGGACAGGTCATGCACTTAACACTGAAGCTTTCTTT. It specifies CASRPGTGHALNTEAFF.

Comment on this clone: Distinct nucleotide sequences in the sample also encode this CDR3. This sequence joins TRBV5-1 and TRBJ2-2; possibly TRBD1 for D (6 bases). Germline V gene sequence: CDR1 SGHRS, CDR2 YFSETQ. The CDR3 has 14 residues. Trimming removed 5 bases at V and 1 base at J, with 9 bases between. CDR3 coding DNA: TGCGCCAGCAGAAGGACAGTGAACACCGGGGAGCTGTTTTTT. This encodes CASRRTVNTGELFF.

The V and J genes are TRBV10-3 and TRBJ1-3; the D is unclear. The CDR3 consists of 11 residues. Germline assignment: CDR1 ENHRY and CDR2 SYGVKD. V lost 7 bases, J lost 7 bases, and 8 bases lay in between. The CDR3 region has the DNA TGTGCCATCAAGTCCAGGAACACCATATATTTT. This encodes CAIKSRNTIYF.

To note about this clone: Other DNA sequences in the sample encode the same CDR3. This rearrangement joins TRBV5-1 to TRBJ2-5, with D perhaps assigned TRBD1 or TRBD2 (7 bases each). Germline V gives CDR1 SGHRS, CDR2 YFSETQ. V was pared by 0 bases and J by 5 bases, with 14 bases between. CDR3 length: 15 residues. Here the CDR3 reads CASSLAAGGGETQYF. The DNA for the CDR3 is TGCGCCAGCAGCTTGGCGGCAGGGGGAGGGGAGACCCAGTACTTC.